Listed below are T cell receptor beta chains from one sample, sequenced in a study of T cells in Graves' hyperthyroidism and ophthalmopathy. TCRdb redid the calling of the multiplex PCR reads with MiXCR, one entry per CDR3 protein. The sample carries around 300,000 distinct CDR3 sequences, around 14% recorded once. The sample consisted of blood. The receptor source for this set is a woman aged 25 to 39 with Graves' hyperthyroidism. Each CDR3 is given without its conserved first and last residue. A D gene is named only where the DNA matches it firmly.

d_call v_call cdr3_aa
- TRBV20-1 SARPGRGELF
- TRBV15 ATSRPGSPLH
- TRBV18 ASSPSESAVAQH
TRBD2 TRBV6-1 ASRRGGQLGTETQY
TRBD2 TRBV20-1 SADRGRARETQY
- TRBV4-3 ASSQGAPGANLRQPQH
- TRBV4-1 ASSQGSATGANVLT
- TRBV6-6 ASSYPRGSTDTQY
TRBD1 TRBV12-3/TRBV12-4 ASSPPGQAPNTGELF
- TRBV9 ASSPVPESPGELF
- TRBV7-9 ASSPWGTDTQY
- TRBV7-6 ASSTGTALY
- TRBV24-1 ATSDSTVSSTDTQY
TRBD2 TRBV6-1 ASNAGGSDTQY
- TRBV19 ASSIVERGGELF
- TRBV13 ASSGRDTYKDTQY
- TRBV7-9 ASSLLRQDHEQY
TRBD2 TRBV20-1 SARKAGGRSDTQY
- TRBV7-2 ASSLERAAQTGELF
TRBD2 TRBV6-2/TRBV6-3 ASSYSGGRDHYEQY
- TRBV20-1 SADGREKLF
- TRBV18 ASSREDTEAF
TRBD2 TRBV10-3 AISESGTSQETQY
TRBD2 TRBV20-1 SANSREGLNEQF
- TRBV2 ASQLSGYT
TRBD1 TRBV27 AGPYPGQGPGYT
- TRBV20-1 SARDRGLGNQPQH